This T cell receptor beta chain was documented in a study of blood T cell repertoires in COVID-19. Study-wide context: From T cells, B-cell-depleted T cells, or PBMCs came the material, which was cDNA or gDNA.

The CDR3 is 17 amino acids. CDR1 and CDR2 from the germline V gene are KGHSH and LQKENI. Trimming removed 3 bases from V and 0 bases from J; junction bases left unmatched: 9. In the original workflow: Amplified reference gene primers provided the basis for estimating nucleated cell counts. Produced via immunoSEQ multiplex PCR; TCRdb's table is partial and in-frame only. Clone size and the V and J calls come from that table; the DNA yielded D and trimming. This sample has about 410,000 clones; about 89% occur once, and the top ten carry less than 2%. This chain links TRBV18 with TRBJ1-1, with 8 bases matching TRBD1. The sample consisted of peripheral blood. This TCR was recovered from a woman aged 40 to 50 with COVID-19, enrolled during active disease. CDR3 in DNA: TGTGCCAGCTCACCCTTACGACAGGGGCCCATGAACACTGAAGCTTTCTTT. As protein: CASSPLRQGPMNTEAFF. Full variable domain (remainder filled in from reference TRBV18 and TRBJ1-1): NAGVMQNPRHLVRRRGQEARLRCSPMKGHSHVYWYRQLPEEGLKFMVYLQKENIIDESGMPKERFSAEFPKEGPSILRIQQVVRGDSAAYFCASSPLRQGPMNTEAFFGQGTRLTVV.